This TCR beta chain originates from a study of shared clonotypes between healthy human individuals. A note on this clone: What it recognizes is unknown.

The study, taken as a whole, reports: Generation of non-shared clonotypes was less probable than generation of clonotypes shared by all four donors.

Sequenced by immunoSEQ multiplex PCR; TCRdb stores in-frame clones only, minus some. This sample has 850,000 to 1,200,000 clones, with roughly 70% found just once. This receptor was obtained from a man aged 18 to 30 in good health. Sequenced material: memory CD4+ T cells sorted from blood. This sample's subset: CD45RA-negative fraction.

The CDR3: CAWGSGTGGPYTGELFF. CDR3 in DNA: TGTGCCTGGGGCTCCGGGACAGGGGGGCCGTACACCGGGGAGCTGTTTTTT. The chain links TRBV30 to TRBJ2-2; TRBD1 aligns across 11 bases. V lost 5 bases, J lost 3 bases, and 11 bases stayed unmatched. CDR3 length: 17 residues. Germline V lookup: CDR1 GTSNPN, CDR2 SVGIG (reference sequence).